This T cell receptor beta chain was sequenced for a study of identical twins. The V segment lost 4 bases and the J segment 2 bases; nucleotides outside the gene matches: 7. This CDR3 has 15 amino acids. This clonotype was picked up a small number of times. The antigen is undetermined. Study observations and caveats: Beta out-of-frame sequences showed weaker excess twin sharing. The abundant beta clonotypes from cord blood had fewer insertions, and memory repertoires had none of this.

A single record per CDR3 protein comes from TCRdb applying MiXCR to the 5' RACE reads. The table has about 1.7 million distinct CDR3 sequences, less than 40% seen once; the top ten hold more than 0.25%. V usage is TRBV12-3 or TRBV12-4 and J usage is TRBJ2-5; TRBD2 matches 7 bases. The sequencing sample was made of cord blood. This receptor was taken from a newborn girl in good health. The CDR3 is CASSSELAVQETQYF. The CDR3 bases are TGTGCCAGCAGTTCCGAGCTAGCGGTACAAGAGACCCAGTACTTC.